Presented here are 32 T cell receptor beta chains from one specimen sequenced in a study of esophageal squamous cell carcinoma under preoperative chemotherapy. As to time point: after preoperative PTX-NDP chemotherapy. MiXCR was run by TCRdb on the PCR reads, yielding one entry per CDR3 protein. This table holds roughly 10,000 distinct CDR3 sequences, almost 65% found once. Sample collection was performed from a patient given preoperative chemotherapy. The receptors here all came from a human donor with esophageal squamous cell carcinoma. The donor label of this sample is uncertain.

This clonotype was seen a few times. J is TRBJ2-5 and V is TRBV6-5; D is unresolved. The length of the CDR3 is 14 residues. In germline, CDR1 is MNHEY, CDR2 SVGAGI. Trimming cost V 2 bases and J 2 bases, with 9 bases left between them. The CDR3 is CASSYGLGQETQYF. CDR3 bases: TGTGCCAGCAGTTACGGCCTAGGACAAGAGACCCAGTACTTC.

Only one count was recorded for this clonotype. CDR3 residues: CASSEAAAGATEAFF. CDR3 bases: TGTGCCAGCAGTGAAGCGGCGGCAGGGGCCACTGAAGCTTTCTTT. The chain recombines TRBV6-1 with TRBJ1-1, with a weak D call TRBD1 (6 bases). Trimming took off 0 bases at V and 4 bases at J, with 12 bases between the two ends. CDR1 MNHNS and CDR2 SASEGT come from the germline V gene. This CDR3 contains 15 residues.

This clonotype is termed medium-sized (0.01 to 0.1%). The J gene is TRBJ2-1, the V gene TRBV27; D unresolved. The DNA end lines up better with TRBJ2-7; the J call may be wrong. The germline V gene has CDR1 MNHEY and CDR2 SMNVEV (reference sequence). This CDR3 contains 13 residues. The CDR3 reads CASSLSGPTEQYF. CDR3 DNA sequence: TGTGCCAGCAGTTTATCAGGCCCCACCGAGCAGTACTTC.

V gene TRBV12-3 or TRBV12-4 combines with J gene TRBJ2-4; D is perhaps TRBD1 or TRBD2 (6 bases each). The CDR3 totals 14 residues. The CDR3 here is CACTGGGAQDIQYF. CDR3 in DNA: TGTGCGTGTACCGGGGGCGGGGCCCAAGACATTCAGTACTTC.

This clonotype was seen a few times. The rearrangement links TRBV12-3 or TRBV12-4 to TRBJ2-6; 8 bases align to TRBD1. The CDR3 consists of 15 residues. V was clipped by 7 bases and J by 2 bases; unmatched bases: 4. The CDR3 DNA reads TGTGCCAGCACCTCGACAGGGGCTGGGGCCAACGTCCTGACTTTC. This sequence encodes CASTSTGAGANVLTF.

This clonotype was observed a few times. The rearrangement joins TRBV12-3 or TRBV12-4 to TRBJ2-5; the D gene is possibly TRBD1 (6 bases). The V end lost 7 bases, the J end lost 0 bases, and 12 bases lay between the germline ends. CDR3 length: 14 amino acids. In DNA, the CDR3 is TGTGCCAGCATAGGGGGACCAAACCAAGAGACCCAGTACTTC. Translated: CASIGGPNQETQYF.

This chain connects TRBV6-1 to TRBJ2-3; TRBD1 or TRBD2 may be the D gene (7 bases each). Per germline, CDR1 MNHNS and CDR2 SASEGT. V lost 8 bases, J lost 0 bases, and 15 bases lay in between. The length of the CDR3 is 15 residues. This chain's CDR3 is CASAYRGGSTDTQYF. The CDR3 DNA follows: TGTGCCAGCGCCTACAGGGGAGGGAGCACAGATACGCAGTATTTT.

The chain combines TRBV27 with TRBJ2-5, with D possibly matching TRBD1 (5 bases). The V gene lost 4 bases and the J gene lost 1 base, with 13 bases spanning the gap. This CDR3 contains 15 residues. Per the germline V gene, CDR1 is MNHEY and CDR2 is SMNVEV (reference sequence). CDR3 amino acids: CASSSPTEFQETQYF. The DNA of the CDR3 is TGTGCCAGCAGTTCACCGACAGAGTTCCAAGAGACCCAGTACTTC.

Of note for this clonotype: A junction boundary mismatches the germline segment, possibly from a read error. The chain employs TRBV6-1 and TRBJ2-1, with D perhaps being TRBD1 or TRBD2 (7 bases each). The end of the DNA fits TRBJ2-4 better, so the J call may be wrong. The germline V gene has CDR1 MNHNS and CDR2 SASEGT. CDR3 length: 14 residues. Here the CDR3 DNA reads TGCCCCGGCAGGGGGAGGGCAGGCAACGATATTCAGTACTTC. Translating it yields CPGRGRAGNDIQYF.

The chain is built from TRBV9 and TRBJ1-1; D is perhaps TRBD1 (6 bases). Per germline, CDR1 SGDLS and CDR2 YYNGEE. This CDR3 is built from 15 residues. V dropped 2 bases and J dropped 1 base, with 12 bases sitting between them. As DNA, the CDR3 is TGTGCCAGCAGCGTCTACCCGGGACAGAACACTGAAGCTTTCTTT. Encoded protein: CASSVYPGQNTEAFF.

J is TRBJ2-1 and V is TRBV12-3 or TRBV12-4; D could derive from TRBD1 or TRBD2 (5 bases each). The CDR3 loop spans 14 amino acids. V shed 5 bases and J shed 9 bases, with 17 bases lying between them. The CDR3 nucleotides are TGTGCCAGCAGTGACGCCGGGGCAGGGAGTGAGCAGTTCTTC. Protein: CASSDAGAGSEQFF.

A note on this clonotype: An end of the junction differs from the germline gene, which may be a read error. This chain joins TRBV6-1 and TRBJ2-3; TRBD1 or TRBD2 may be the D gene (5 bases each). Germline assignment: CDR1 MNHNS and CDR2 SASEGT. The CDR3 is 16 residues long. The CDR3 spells CASSELGVCDTNTQYF. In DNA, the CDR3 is TGTGCCAGCAGTGAATTGGGGGTGTGCGACACAAATACGCAGTATTTT.

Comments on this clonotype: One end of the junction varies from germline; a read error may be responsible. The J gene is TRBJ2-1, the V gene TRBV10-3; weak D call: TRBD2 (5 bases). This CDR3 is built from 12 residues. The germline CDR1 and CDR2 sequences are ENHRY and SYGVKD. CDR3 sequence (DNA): TGTGAGGGCTGGGCTAACTACGGGGAGCTGTTCTTT. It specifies CEGWANYGELFF.

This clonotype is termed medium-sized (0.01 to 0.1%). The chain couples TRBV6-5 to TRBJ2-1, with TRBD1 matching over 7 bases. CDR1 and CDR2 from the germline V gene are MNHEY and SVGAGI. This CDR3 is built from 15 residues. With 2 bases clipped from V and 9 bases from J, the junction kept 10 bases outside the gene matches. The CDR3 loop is CASSYGGQAFSEQFF. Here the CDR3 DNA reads TGTGCCAGCAGTTACGGCGGACAGGCCTTCAGTGAGCAGTTCTTC.

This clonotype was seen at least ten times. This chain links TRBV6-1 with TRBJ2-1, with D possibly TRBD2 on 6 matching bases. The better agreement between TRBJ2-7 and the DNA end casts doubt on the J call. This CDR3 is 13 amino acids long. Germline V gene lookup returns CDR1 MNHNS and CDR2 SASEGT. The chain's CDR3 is CASKRAGPYEQYF. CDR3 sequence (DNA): TGTGCCAGCAAACGCGCGGGACCCTACGAGCAGTACTTC.

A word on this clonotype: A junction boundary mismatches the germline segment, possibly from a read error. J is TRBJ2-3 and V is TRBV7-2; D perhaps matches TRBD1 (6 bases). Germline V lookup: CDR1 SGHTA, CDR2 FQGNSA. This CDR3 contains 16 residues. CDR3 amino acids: CASSPQGVRGKNMQYF. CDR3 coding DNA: TGTGCCAGCAGCCCACAGGGAGTGAGAGGGAAAAACATGCAGTACTTT.

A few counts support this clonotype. The CDR3 DNA follows: TGTGCCAGCAGATGGGGGGGGTCTGCGCAGTTCTTC. This translates into CASRWGGSAQFF. The chain is built from TRBV6-1 and TRBJ2-1; 7 nucleotides agree with TRBD2. The CDR3 covers 12 residues. Per germline, CDR1 MNHNS and CDR2 SASEGT. Trimming took 6 bases from V and 12 from J; bases not matched to a gene: 8.

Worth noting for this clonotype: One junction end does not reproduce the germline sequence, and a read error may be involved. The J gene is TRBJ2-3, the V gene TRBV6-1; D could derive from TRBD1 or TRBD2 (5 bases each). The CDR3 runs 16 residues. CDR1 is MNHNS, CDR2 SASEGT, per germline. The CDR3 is CASREFGGSYTDTQYF. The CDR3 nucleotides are TGTGCCAGCAGGGAATTTGGGGGAAGCTACACAGATACGCAGTATTTC.

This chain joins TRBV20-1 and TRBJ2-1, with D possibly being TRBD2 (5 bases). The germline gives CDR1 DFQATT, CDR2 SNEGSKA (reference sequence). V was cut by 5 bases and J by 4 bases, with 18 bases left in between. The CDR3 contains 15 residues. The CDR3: CSALPPTGGYNEQFF. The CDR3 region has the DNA TGCAGTGCTCTGCCCCCGACTGGAGGATACAATGAGCAGTTCTTC.

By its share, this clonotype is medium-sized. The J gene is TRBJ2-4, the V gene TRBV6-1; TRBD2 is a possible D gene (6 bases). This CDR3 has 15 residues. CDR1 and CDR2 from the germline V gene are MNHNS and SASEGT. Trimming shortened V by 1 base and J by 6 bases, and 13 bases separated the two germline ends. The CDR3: CASSEVVGGSNIQYF. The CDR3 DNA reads TGTGCCAGCAGTGAAGTTGTGGGGGGATCAAACATTCAGTACTTC.

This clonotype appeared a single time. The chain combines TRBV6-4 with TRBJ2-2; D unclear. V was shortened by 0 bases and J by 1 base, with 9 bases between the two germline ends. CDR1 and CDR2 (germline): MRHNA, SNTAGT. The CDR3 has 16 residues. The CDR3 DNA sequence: TGTGCCAGCAGTGACTCGTCCCTCGGGAACACCGGGGAGCTGTTTTTT. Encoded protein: CASSDSSLGNTGELFF.

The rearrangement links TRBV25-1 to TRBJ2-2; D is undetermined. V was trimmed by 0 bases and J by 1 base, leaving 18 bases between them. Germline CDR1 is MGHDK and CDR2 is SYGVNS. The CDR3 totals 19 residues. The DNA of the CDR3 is TGTGCCAGCAGTGAATATTTCATTCGTTCGCCAGAGAACACCGGGGAGCTGTTTTTT. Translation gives CASSEYFIRSPENTGELFF. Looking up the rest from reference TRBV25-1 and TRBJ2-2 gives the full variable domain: EADIYQTPRYLVIGTGKKITLECSQTMGHDKMYWYQQDPGMELHLIHYSYGVNSTEKGDLSSESTVSRIRTEHFPLTLESARPSHTSQYLCASSEYFIRSPENTGELFFGEGSRLTVL.

The CDR3 is CASSLSGGGGTEAFF. Here the CDR3 DNA reads TGCGCCAGCAGCCTTTCGGGGGGGGGCGGCACTGAAGCTTTCTTT. V gene TRBV4-1 combines with J gene TRBJ1-1; TRBD1 might be the D (6 bases). The CDR3 contains 15 residues. CDR1 and CDR2 from the germline V gene are MGHRA and YSYEKL. V lost 4 bases and J lost 4, with 16 bases in between.

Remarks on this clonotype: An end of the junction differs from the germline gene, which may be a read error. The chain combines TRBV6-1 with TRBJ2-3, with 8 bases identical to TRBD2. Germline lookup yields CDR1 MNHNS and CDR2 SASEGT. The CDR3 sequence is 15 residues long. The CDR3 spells CAISEAGEGTDTQYF. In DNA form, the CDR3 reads TGTGCCATCAGTGAAGCGGGAGAGGGGACAGATACGCAGTATTTT.

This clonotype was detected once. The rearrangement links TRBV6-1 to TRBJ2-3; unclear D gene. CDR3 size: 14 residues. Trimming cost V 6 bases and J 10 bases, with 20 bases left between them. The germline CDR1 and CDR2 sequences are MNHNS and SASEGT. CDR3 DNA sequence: TGTGCCAGCAGCGAGGCTGTGAGTAAAAATGCGCAGTATTTT. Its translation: CASSEAVSKNAQYF.

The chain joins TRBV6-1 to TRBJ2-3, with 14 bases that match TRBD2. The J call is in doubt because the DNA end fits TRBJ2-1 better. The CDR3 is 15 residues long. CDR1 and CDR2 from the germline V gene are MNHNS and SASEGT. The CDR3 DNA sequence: TGTGCCAGCAGGATCGGACTAGCGGGAGGCAATGAGCAGTTCTTC. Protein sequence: CASRIGLAGGNEQFF.

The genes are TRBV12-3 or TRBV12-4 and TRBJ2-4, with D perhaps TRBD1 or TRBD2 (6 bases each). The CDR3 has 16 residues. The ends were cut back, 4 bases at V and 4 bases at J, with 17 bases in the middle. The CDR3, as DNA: TGTGCCAGCAGTTCCCACTCCGGGGGCATGAAAAACATTCAGTACTTC. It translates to CASSSHSGGMKNIQYF.

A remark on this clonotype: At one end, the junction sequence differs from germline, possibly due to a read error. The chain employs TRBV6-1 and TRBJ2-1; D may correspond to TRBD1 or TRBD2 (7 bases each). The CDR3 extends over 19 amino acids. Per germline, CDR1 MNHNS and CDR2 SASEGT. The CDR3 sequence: CASSERGRAGQLFPDEQFF. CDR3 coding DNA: TGTGCCAGCAGTGAAAGGGGACGAGCGGGACAGTTATTCCCCGATGAGCAGTTTTTT.

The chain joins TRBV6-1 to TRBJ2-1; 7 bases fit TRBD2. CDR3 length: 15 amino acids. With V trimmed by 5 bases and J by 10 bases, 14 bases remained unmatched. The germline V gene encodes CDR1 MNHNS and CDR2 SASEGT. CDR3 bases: TGTGCCAGCAGTACCGCCTCGGGGGGAGGGGAAGAGCAGTTCTTC. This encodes CASSTASGGGEEQFF.

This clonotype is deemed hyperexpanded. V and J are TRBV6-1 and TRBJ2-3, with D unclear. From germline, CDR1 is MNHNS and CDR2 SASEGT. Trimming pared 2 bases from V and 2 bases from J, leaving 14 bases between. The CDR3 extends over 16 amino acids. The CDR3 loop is CASSEFWGSYTDTQYF. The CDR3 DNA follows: TGTGCCAGCAGTGAATTTTGGGGAAGCTACACAGATACGCAGTATTTT.

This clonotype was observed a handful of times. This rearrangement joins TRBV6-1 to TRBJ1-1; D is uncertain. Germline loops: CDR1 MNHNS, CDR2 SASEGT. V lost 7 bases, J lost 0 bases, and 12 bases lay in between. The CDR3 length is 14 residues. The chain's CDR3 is CASKAGYMNTEAFF. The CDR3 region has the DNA TGTGCCAGCAAAGCCGGCTACATGAACACTGAAGCTTTCTTT.

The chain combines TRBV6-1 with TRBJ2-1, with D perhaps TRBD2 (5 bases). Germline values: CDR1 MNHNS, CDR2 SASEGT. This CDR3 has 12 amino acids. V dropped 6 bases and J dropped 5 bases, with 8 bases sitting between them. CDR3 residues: CASRADHNEQFF. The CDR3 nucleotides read TGTGCCAGCAGAGCGGACCACAATGAGCAGTTCTTC.